This is a list of T cell receptor beta chains from one sample in a study of shared clonotypes between healthy human individuals. The protocol was immunoSEQ multiplex PCR, while the TCRdb copy is restricted to in-frame clones and leaves out a portion. The profile shows 470,000 or so clones, over 70% of them singletons. Sequenced: PBMCs. These receptors came from a woman aged 40 to 55 in good health. Some clones in this sample may be carry-over from other donors' samples. CDR3s include the opening cysteine and the closing phenylalanine or tryptophan. Fields, in order: D gene, J gene, V gene, CDR3 length, clone size, CDR3 DNA, CDR3 protein. The D gene is left open where the match is weak. Clone size is shown for a subset of rows, as once, few, many or a class of expanded clone.

d_gene: NA
j_gene: TRBJ2-7
v_gene: TRBV28
len: 13
abundance: NA
CDR3nt: TGTGCCAGCATGGGGGCCCACTACTACGAGCAGTACTTC
CDR3aa: CASMGAHYYEQYF

d_gene: NA
j_gene: TRBJ2-1
v_gene: TRBV13
len: 16
abundance: NA
CDR3nt: TGTGCCAGCAGCTTAGGAGGTTATAGCGGACTCAATGAGCAGTTCTTC
CDR3aa: CASSLGGYSGLNEQFF

d_gene: NA
j_gene: TRBJ2-5
v_gene: TRBV9
len: 13
abundance: once
CDR3nt: TGTGCCAGCAGCGCAAGGACCTTAGAGACCCAGTACTTC
CDR3aa: CASSARTLETQYF

d_gene: NA
j_gene: TRBJ2-7
v_gene: TRBV30
len: 13
abundance: NA
CDR3nt: TGTGCCTGGAGTACCAACAGGGATCTCGAGCAGTACTTC
CDR3aa: CAWSTNRDLEQYF

d_gene: NA
j_gene: TRBJ2-7
v_gene: TRBV18
len: 14
abundance: NA
CDR3nt: TGTGCCAGCTCACCAATAGGGTTCTCCTACGAGCAGTACTTC
CDR3aa: CASSPIGFSYEQYF

d_gene: NA
j_gene: TRBJ1-5
v_gene: TRBV19
len: 13
abundance: NA
CDR3nt: TGTGCCAGTAGAGGGGGGGCAGGTCAGCCCCAGCATTTT
CDR3aa: CASRGGAGQPQHF

d_gene: NA
j_gene: TRBJ1-3
v_gene: TRBV18
len: 15
abundance: NA
CDR3nt: TGTGCCAGCTCACCACCAGGTTACGGTGGAAACACCATATATTTT
CDR3aa: CASSPPGYGGNTIYF

d_gene: TRBD2
j_gene: TRBJ2-4
v_gene: TRBV28
len: 17
abundance: NA
CDR3nt: TGTGCCAGCAGTTTAATGCTAGCGGGAGGGTCCAAAAACATTCAGTACTTC
CDR3aa: CASSLMLAGGSKNIQYF

d_gene: NA
j_gene: TRBJ1-1
v_gene: TRBV28
len: 13
abundance: NA
CDR3nt: TGTGCCAGCAGTTTATCGGTGTGGGGTGAAGCTTTCTTT
CDR3aa: CASSLSVWGEAFF

d_gene: NA
j_gene: TRBJ1-5
v_gene: TRBV5-8
len: 11
abundance: NA
CDR3nt: TGTGCCAGCTCTCAGGAGCAGCCCCAGCATTTT
CDR3aa: CASSQEQPQHF

d_gene: TRBD1
j_gene: TRBJ1-2
v_gene: TRBV25-1
len: 14
abundance: NA
CDR3nt: TGTGCCAGCACCAGGGGGGGGACTAACTATGGCTACACCTTC
CDR3aa: CASTRGGTNYGYTF

d_gene: TRBD2
j_gene: TRBJ2-3
v_gene: TRBV4-1
len: 15
abundance: many
CDR3nt: TGCGCCAGCAGCCAAGAGGCTAGCGGGACAGATACGCAGTATTTT
CDR3aa: CASSQEASGTDTQYF

d_gene: TRBD1
j_gene: TRBJ2-1
v_gene: TRBV7-9
len: 14
abundance: NA
CDR3nt: TGTGCCAGCAGCGATCGCCAGGGGGCGAATGAGCAGTTCTTC
CDR3aa: CASSDRQGANEQFF

d_gene: NA
j_gene: TRBJ2-2
v_gene: TRBV29-1
len: 14
abundance: NA
CDR3nt: TGCAGCGTTGCGTGGCGACTTAACACCGGGGAGCTGTTTTTT
CDR3aa: CSVAWRLNTGELFF

d_gene: NA
j_gene: TRBJ2-1
v_gene: TRBV10-3
len: 12
abundance: NA
CDR3nt: TGTGCCATTGCCTCCCTCGGCAATGAGCAGTTCTTC
CDR3aa: CAIASLGNEQFF

d_gene: NA
j_gene: TRBJ2-7
v_gene: TRBV5-1
len: 15
abundance: few
CDR3nt: TGCGCCAGCAGCACCCAAGGAGCCGGCACCTACGAGCAGTACTTC
CDR3aa: CASSTQGAGTYEQYF

d_gene: TRBD1
j_gene: TRBJ1-5
v_gene: TRBV28
len: 15
abundance: NA
CDR3nt: TGTGCCAGCACGAGAAGGGGGCGACGAAATCAGCCCCAGCATTTT
CDR3aa: CASTRRGRRNQPQHF

d_gene: NA
j_gene: TRBJ2-2
v_gene: TRBV27
len: 16
abundance: NA
CDR3nt: TGTGCCAGCAGTTTCTTATTCAGGGGGGACACCGGGGAGCTGTTTTTT
CDR3aa: CASSFLFRGDTGELFF

d_gene: NA
j_gene: TRBJ1-2
v_gene: TRBV29-1
len: 14
abundance: NA
CDR3nt: TGCAGCGTTGAGGCTAGGACGGCTAACTATGGCTACACCTTC
CDR3aa: CSVEARTANYGYTF

d_gene: TRBD2
j_gene: TRBJ2-3
v_gene: TRBV4-1
len: 17
abundance: once
CDR3nt: TGCGCCAGCAGCCAAGGTCCTAGCGGGAGGGGATCAGATACGCAGTATTTT
CDR3aa: CASSQGPSGRGSDTQYF

d_gene: TRBD2
j_gene: TRBJ2-1
v_gene: TRBV5-1
len: 14
abundance: few
CDR3nt: TGCGCCAGCAGGGCCTCATTCGCGGGAGGTGAGCAGTTCTTC
CDR3aa: CASRASFAGGEQFF

d_gene: NA
j_gene: TRBJ2-4
v_gene: TRBV10-2
len: 15
abundance: NA
CDR3nt: TGCGCCAGCAGTGAGTCTGACACCGCCAAAAACATTCAGTACTTC
CDR3aa: CASSESDTAKNIQYF

d_gene: TRBD2
j_gene: TRBJ2-2
v_gene: TRBV9
len: 17
abundance: NA
CDR3nt: TGTGCCAGCAGCGTAATGGCTAGCGGACTGAACACCGGGGAGCTGTTTTTT
CDR3aa: CASSVMASGLNTGELFF

d_gene: NA
j_gene: TRBJ1-1
v_gene: TRBV19
len: 12
abundance: NA
CDR3nt: TGTGCCAGTAGTATGTGGGGGACTGAAGCTTTCTTT
CDR3aa: CASSMWGTEAFF

d_gene: NA
j_gene: TRBJ1-2
v_gene: TRBV13
len: 15
abundance: NA
CDR3nt: TGTGCCAGCAGCCCGTACGGAGGGAGTAAAGGTGGCTACACCTTC
CDR3aa: CASSPYGGSKGGYTF

d_gene: TRBD1
j_gene: TRBJ1-2
v_gene: TRBV27
len: 13
abundance: NA
CDR3nt: TGTGCCAGCAGTTTACCAGGGGGATATGGCTACACCTTC
CDR3aa: CASSLPGGYGYTF

d_gene: NA
j_gene: TRBJ2-2
v_gene: TRBV7-2
len: 17
abundance: NA
CDR3nt: TGTGCCAGCAGAGATAGGAGGGCAGGGGCGAACACCGGGGAGCTGTTTTTT
CDR3aa: CASRDRRAGANTGELFF

d_gene: TRBD1
j_gene: TRBJ1-1
v_gene: TRBV5-1
len: 16
abundance: NA
CDR3nt: TGCGCCAGCAGCCTACGACAGGGGGGGATGAACACTGAAGCTTTCTTT
CDR3aa: CASSLRQGGMNTEAFF

d_gene: NA
j_gene: TRBJ1-3
v_gene: TRBV15
len: 16
abundance: NA
CDR3nt: TGTGCCACCAGCAGAGACCGGGGTAGCTCTGGAAACACCATATATTTT
CDR3aa: CATSRDRGSSGNTIYF

d_gene: TRBD1
j_gene: TRBJ1-1
v_gene: TRBV30
len: 13
abundance: NA
CDR3nt: TGTGCCTGGAAGACAGGGGACGGCACTGAAGCTTTCTTT
CDR3aa: CAWKTGDGTEAFF

d_gene: NA
j_gene: TRBJ2-5
v_gene: TRBV1
len: 16
abundance: NA
CDR3nt: TGCACCAGCAGCCAAGATGATCGGGCAGGCTGGGAGACCCAGTACTTC
CDR3aa: CTSSQDDRAGWETQYF

d_gene: NA
j_gene: TRBJ1-5
v_gene: TRBV19
len: 16
abundance: NA
CDR3nt: TGTGCCAGTAGTATTGGGGCAGGGGTGGGGGATCAGCCCCAGCATTTT
CDR3aa: CASSIGAGVGDQPQHF

d_gene: TRBD2
j_gene: TRBJ2-5
v_gene: TRBV15
len: 17
abundance: once
CDR3nt: TGTGCCACCAGCAGAGGGATCCCGGGAGGGCCAGTTGAGACCCAGTACTTC
CDR3aa: CATSRGIPGGPVETQYF

d_gene: NA
j_gene: TRBJ1-2
v_gene: TRBV20-1
len: 11
abundance: NA
CDR3nt: TGCAGTGCTTTGCAGGGAGCTGGCTACACCTTC
CDR3aa: CSALQGAGYTF

d_gene: NA
j_gene: TRBJ2-4
v_gene: TRBV30
len: 16
abundance: NA
CDR3nt: TGTGCCTGGAGTGTGGGCTTAGGGACGGCGGGAAAAACCCAGTACTTC
CDR3aa: CAWSVGLGTAGKTQYF

d_gene: NA
j_gene: TRBJ2-2
v_gene: TRBV7-2
len: 16
abundance: NA
CDR3nt: TGTGCCAGCAGCTTAAATGCGGATGCGAACACCGGGGAGCTGTTTTTT
CDR3aa: CASSLNADANTGELFF

d_gene: NA
j_gene: TRBJ1-1
v_gene: TRBV6-6
len: 15
abundance: NA
CDR3nt: TGTGCCAGCAGAACCACCGGGCCCTCGGGCGCTGAAGCTTTCTTT
CDR3aa: CASRTTGPSGAEAFF

d_gene: NA
j_gene: TRBJ2-2
v_gene: TRBV30
len: 15
abundance: NA
CDR3nt: TGTGCCTGGAGTGTAGGTAGACGAAGGACCGGGGAGCTGTTTTTT
CDR3aa: CAWSVGRRRTGELFF

d_gene: NA
j_gene: TRBJ1-2
v_gene: TRBV28
len: 14
abundance: NA
CDR3nt: TGTGCCAGCCACCGGTTAGGTGGGACCTATGGCTACACCTTC
CDR3aa: CASHRLGGTYGYTF

d_gene: NA
j_gene: TRBJ2-7
v_gene: TRBV29-1
len: 12
abundance: NA
CDR3nt: TGCAGCGTTGGGACAGTCTCCTACGAGCAGTACTTC
CDR3aa: CSVGTVSYEQYF

d_gene: NA
j_gene: TRBJ2-7
v_gene: TRBV6-6
len: 14
abundance: NA
CDR3nt: TGTGCCAGCAGTCCAACAGGGATCGTGGGCGAGCAGTACTTC
CDR3aa: CASSPTGIVGEQYF

d_gene: TRBD2
j_gene: TRBJ2-7
v_gene: TRBV28
len: 16
abundance: NA
CDR3nt: TGTGCCAGCAGTCAAGGGACTAGCGGACCCTCCTACGAGCAGTACTTC
CDR3aa: CASSQGTSGPSYEQYF

d_gene: TRBD1
j_gene: TRBJ1-3
v_gene: TRBV28
len: 14
abundance: once
CDR3nt: TGTGCCAGCAGTTCTACCAGACAGGGTAACACCATATATTTT
CDR3aa: CASSSTRQGNTIYF

d_gene: TRBD1
j_gene: TRBJ2-2
v_gene: TRBV7-3
len: 16
abundance: NA
CDR3nt: TGTGCCAGCAGCTTATCAGGGGGATACAACACCGGGGAGCTGTTTTTT
CDR3aa: CASSLSGGYNTGELFF

d_gene: NA
j_gene: TRBJ2-2
v_gene: TRBV19
len: 15
abundance: many
CDR3nt: TGTGCCAGTAGAGAAGGAGCTTCGAACACCGGGGAGCTGTTTTTT
CDR3aa: CASREGASNTGELFF

d_gene: NA
j_gene: TRBJ2-2
v_gene: TRBV5-6
len: 15
abundance: NA
CDR3nt: TGTGCCAGCAGCCTCATAGCGGTCAACACCGGGGAGCTGTTTTTT
CDR3aa: CASSLIAVNTGELFF

d_gene: TRBD2
j_gene: TRBJ2-1
v_gene: TRBV6-6
len: 13
abundance: NA
CDR3nt: TGTGCCAGCAGTTACGGACTAGCGGGAGCCGCCGTCTTC
CDR3aa: CASSYGLAGAAVF

d_gene: NA
j_gene: TRBJ1-4
v_gene: TRBV4-1
len: 18
abundance: NA
CDR3nt: TGCGCCAGCAGCCAAGTGGTTTCGGGAGGGACCGGCGGTGAAAAACTGTTTTTT
CDR3aa: CASSQVVSGGTGGEKLFF

d_gene: NA
j_gene: TRBJ1-4
v_gene: TRBV18
len: 15
abundance: many
CDR3nt: TGTGCCAGCTCACCGGAGGGTCCAACTAATGAAAAACTGTTTTTT
CDR3aa: CASSPEGPTNEKLFF

d_gene: TRBD2
j_gene: TRBJ2-1
v_gene: TRBV11-2
len: 17
abundance: NA
CDR3nt: TGTGCCAGCAGCGTTAGTCGGACTAGCGGGACTTACAATGAGCAGTTCTTC
CDR3aa: CASSVSRTSGTYNEQFF

d_gene: NA
j_gene: TRBJ2-7
v_gene: TRBV27
len: 15
abundance: NA
CDR3nt: TGTGCCAGCAGTTTAAGGGTTAGCGGTCTCTACGAGCAGTACTTC
CDR3aa: CASSLRVSGLYEQYF

d_gene: TRBD1
j_gene: TRBJ1-1
v_gene: TRBV19
len: 13
abundance: few
CDR3nt: TGTGCCAGCGGGGACAGGGACAACACTGAAGCTTTCTTT
CDR3aa: CASGDRDNTEAFF

d_gene: NA
j_gene: TRBJ1-3
v_gene: TRBV30
len: 16
abundance: NA
CDR3nt: TGTGCCTGGATCAAAAACAGGGATTACTCTGGAAACACCATATATTTT
CDR3aa: CAWIKNRDYSGNTIYF

d_gene: NA
j_gene: TRBJ1-2
v_gene: TRBV28
len: 16
abundance: NA
CDR3nt: TGTGCCAGCACCCCAAGTCTGGAGCGGATACTCTATGGCTACACCTTC
CDR3aa: CASTPSLERILYGYTF